These T cell receptor beta chains were read from a single sample in a study of T cell responses to AZD1222 COVID-19 vaccine. The assay was immunoSEQ multiplex PCR, and TCRdb's table has in-frame clones only and misses some. Seen here are about 150,000 clones, approximately 90% observed once, and the top ten hold approximately 2.7%. Sequenced here: peripheral blood, sampled on day 0 of MenACWY control vaccination. The receptors come from an adult in good health. The CDR3 runs from the conserved cysteine through the conserved F or W. The D gene is left open where the match is weak. Size tells how often a clone was seen (once, few, many) or the class of an expanded clone, and some rows leave it out.

J gene,V gene,clone size,D gene,CDR3 DNA,CDR3 protein
TRBJ1-1,TRBV28,.,.,TGTGCCAGCAGCTCGACAGGCCGCACTGAAGCTTTCTTT,CASSSTGRTEAFF
TRBJ1-4,TRBV18,.,.,TGTGCCAGCTCTCAAGGAAGCCTTAATGAAAAACTGTTTTTT,CASSQGSLNEKLFF
TRBJ2-5,TRBV2,.,.,TGTGCCAGCTTTAGAAAGCAAGAGACCCAGTACTTC,CASFRKQETQYF
TRBJ2-4,TRBV7-9,.,TRBD2,TGTGCCTTGGCCGGGACTACCTCAAACATTCAGTACTTC,CALAGTTSNIQYF
TRBJ1-1,TRBV6-5,.,.,TGTGCCAGCAGTTACGTGGTTACCCAGACTGAAGCTTTCTTT,CASSYVVTQTEAFF
TRBJ2-4,TRBV7-2,.,.,TGTGCCAGCAGCTTCCATGGGCTTCAGTACTTC,CASSFHGLQYF
TRBJ1-2,TRBV11-2,.,TRBD1,TGTGCCAGCAGCACGCAGGGGGAAAACTATGGCTACACCTTC,CASSTQGENYGYTF
TRBJ2-7,TRBV6-5,.,.,TGTGCCAGCAGTTTTGCCGGGAGCTCCTACGAGCAGTACTTC,CASSFAGSSYEQYF
TRBJ1-5,TRBV30,.,.,TGTGCCTGGAGTCCTCTCGGCAGGGAAGATAAACGAAGCAATCAGCCCCAGCATTTT,CAWSPLGREDKRSNQPQHF
TRBJ1-5,TRBV5-1,.,TRBD1,TGCGCCAGCAGCTTGGTACCCGAGGGGACAGGGGGCAATCAGCCCCAGCATTTT,CASSLVPEGTGGNQPQHF
TRBJ1-5,TRBV6-6,.,TRBD1,TGTGCCAGCACCTTACAGGGGGATCAGCCCCAGCATTTT,CASTLQGDQPQHF
TRBJ1-2,TRBV27,once,.,TGTGCCAGCACCACCAAAGGGGGGGACTATGGCTACACCTTC,CASTTKGGDYGYTF
TRBJ2-2,TRBV15,.,TRBD2,TGTGCCACCAGCAGGGATAGACTAGCGGGGGCCACCGGGGAGCTGTTTTTT,CATSRDRLAGATGELFF
TRBJ2-1,TRBV19,.,.,TGTGCCAGTAGTACAACCCCTGGGCGGGCCGATGAGCAGTTCTTC,CASSTTPGRADEQFF
TRBJ2-5,TRBV6-5,.,TRBD1,TGTGCCAGCAGTTCCCCCTCGACAGGGCGGTGGGAGACCCAGTACTTC,CASSSPSTGRWETQYF
TRBJ1-2,TRBV27,.,.,TGTGCCAGCAGTCGGACGGTAACTTATGGCTACACCTTC,CASSRTVTYGYTF